These 12 T cell receptor beta chains originate from one sample sequenced in a study of response to subunit inactivated influenza vaccine. TCRdb fed the RT-PCR reads into MiXCR, producing one record per CDR3 protein. In the table there are 500,000 to 700,000 distinct CDR3 sequences, approximately 24% of which are singletons. These records were also assigned to another study, of T cells expressing NK-cell markers. This second study says: As the method of synthesis, 5'RACE template switching with UMIs yielded TCR beta cDNA.

The material sequenced was CD4+ T cells sorted from PBMCs, taken 11 to 12 days after vaccination. The origin of the receptors is a man in his forties or fifties who received an inactivated influenza vaccine.

This clonotype was picked up many times. This chain links TRBV29-1 with TRBJ2-2, with D possibly being TRBD1 (6 bases). Germline-derived CDR1 and CDR2 are SQVTM and ANQGSEA. The CDR3 extends over 13 amino acids. V was pared by 6 bases and J by 0 bases, with 8 bases between. The CDR3, as DNA: TGCAGCGTCGGACAGACGAACACCGGGGAGCTGTTTTTT. Protein: CSVGQTNTGELFF.

The table lists this clonotype with a count of one. This sequence joins TRBV5-1 and TRBJ2-3, with D possibly TRBD2 on 6 matching bases. Trimming took 1 base from V and 0 from J, leaving 12 bases between them. CDR3 length: 16 amino acids. Germline V lookup: CDR1 SGHRS, CDR2 YFSETQ. CDR3 amino acids: CASSLNTGGSTDTQYF. CDR3 coding DNA: TGCGCCAGCAGCTTGAATACCGGGGGTAGCACAGATACGCAGTATTTT.

This clonotype was observed a handful of times. The rearrangement uses TRBV10-3 and TRBJ2-5; TRBD2 agrees at 7 bases. V gave up 6 bases and J gave up 5 bases; unmatched junction bases: 9. Germline V gives CDR1 ENHRY, CDR2 SYGVKD. The CDR3 runs 14 residues. CDR3 sequence reads: CAIRKGGVEETQYF. The CDR3 DNA reads as TGTGCCATCAGGAAGGGAGGGGTCGAGGAGACCCAGTACTTC.

The rearrangement uses TRBV6-1 and TRBJ2-5; 8 positions agree with TRBD2. The CDR3 covers 15 residues. In germline, CDR1 is MNHNS, CDR2 SASEGT. Trimming cost V 8 bases and J 5 bases; bases outside gene matches: 13. CDR3 coding DNA: TGTGCCAGCTCCCCTGAGGTAGCGGGATTTGAGACCCAGTACTTC. Encoded protein: CASSPEVAGFETQYF.

CDR3 sequence (DNA): TGTGCCTGGAGTGTACTCCGGACTAGCGGGAGTTGGTACGAGCAGTACTTC. Its translation: CAWSVLRTSGSWYEQYF. This chain uses TRBV30 with TRBJ2-7, with TRBD2 identical over 13 bases. Trimming cost V 0 bases and J 4 bases; bases outside gene matches: 9. Germline V lookup: CDR1 GTSNPN, CDR2 SVGIG (reference sequence). This CDR3 has 17 residues.

The sample holds a few counts of this clonotype. The J gene is TRBJ2-1, the V gene TRBV10-3, with 13 bases lining up with TRBD2. The CDR3 totals 13 residues. Germline V lookup: CDR1 ENHRY, CDR2 SYGVKD. J was trimmed by 14 bases and V by 6 bases; bases with no gene match: 7. For the CDR3, the DNA is TGTGCCATCAGCGGGACTAGCGGGGCTGAAGAGTTCTTC. Amino acids: CAISGTSGAEEFF.

In this sample, this clonotype turned up many times. This rearrangement joins TRBV5-1 to TRBJ1-6; D remains unclear. Trimming removed 0 bases from V and 10 bases from J, with 8 bases in between. There are 13 residues in the CDR3. Germline values: CDR1 SGHRS, CDR2 YFSETQ. CDR3 sequence reads: CASSLEEGSPLHF. The CDR3 bases are TGCGCCAGCAGCTTGGAAGAAGGGTCACCCCTCCACTTT.

The sample holds a few counts of this clonotype. The chain couples TRBV12-3 or TRBV12-4 to TRBJ2-2; D is perhaps TRBD2 (6 bases). The CDR3 has 16 residues. V was clipped by 3 bases and J by 1 base, with 12 bases between them. DNA for the CDR3: TGTGCCAGCAGTTTGGGTGGGGGACTGAACACCGGGGAGCTGTTTTTT. Encoded protein: CASSLGGGLNTGELFF.

The chain employs TRBV4-3 and TRBJ2-5; TRBD2 is a possible D gene (5 bases). The CDR3 length is 13 residues. Germline V gives CDR1 LGHNA, CDR2 YSLEER. Trimming stripped 4 bases from V and 6 bases from J, with 12 bases between. This CDR3 is CASSPQEVKTQYF. Written as DNA, the CDR3 is TGCGCCAGCAGCCCGCAGGAGGTGAAGACCCAGTACTTC.

V and J are TRBV12-3 or TRBV12-4 and TRBJ1-2, with D uncertain. The CDR3 totals 13 residues. The V end was cut by 1 base, the J end by 9 bases, with 12 bases between. CDR3 DNA sequence: TGTGCCAGCAGTTTAGGGGGAGCAGACAGCTACACCTTC. Residues: CASSLGGADSYTF.

V is TRBV20-1 and J is TRBJ2-5; TRBD2 matches 11 bases. CDR1 DFQATT and CDR2 SNEGSKA come from the germline V gene (reference sequence). The CDR3 is 14 amino acids. The J segment lost 5 bases and the V segment lost 6 bases, leaving 8 bases of the junction unmatched. In nucleotides, the CDR3 is TGCAGTGCAACTAGCGGGAGAGATATGGAGACCCAGTACTTC. This sequence encodes CSATSGRDMETQYF.

This clonotype was seen a handful of times. The gene calls are TRBV12-3 or TRBV12-4 and TRBJ1-5; 12 nucleotides align to TRBD1. V trimming: 6 bases; J trimming: 0 bases; junction bases outside the gene matches: 9. The CDR3 spans 18 residues. The CDR3 reads CASRGDRGRKDSNQPQHF. The CDR3 DNA reads TGTGCCAGCAGGGGGGACAGGGGGCGCAAGGATAGCAATCAGCCCCAGCATTTT.